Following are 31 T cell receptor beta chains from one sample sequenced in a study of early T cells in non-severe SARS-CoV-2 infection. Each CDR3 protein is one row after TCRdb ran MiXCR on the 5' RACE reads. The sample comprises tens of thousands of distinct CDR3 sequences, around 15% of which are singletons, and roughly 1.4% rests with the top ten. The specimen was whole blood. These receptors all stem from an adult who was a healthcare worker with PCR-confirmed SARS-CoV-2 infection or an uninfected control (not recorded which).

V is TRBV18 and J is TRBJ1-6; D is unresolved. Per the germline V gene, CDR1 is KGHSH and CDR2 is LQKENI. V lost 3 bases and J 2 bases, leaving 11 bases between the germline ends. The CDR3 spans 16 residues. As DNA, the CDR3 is TGTGCCAGCTCACCGGGGAGGTCAACCTATAATTCACCCCTCCACTTT. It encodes CASSPGRSTYNSPLHF.

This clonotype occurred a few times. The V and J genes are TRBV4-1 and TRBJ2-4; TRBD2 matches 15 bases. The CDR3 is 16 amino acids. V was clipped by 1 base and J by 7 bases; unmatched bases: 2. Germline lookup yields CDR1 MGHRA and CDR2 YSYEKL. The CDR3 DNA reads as TGCGCCAGCAGCCAAGGGACTAGCGGGAGGGGGAACATTCAGTACTTC. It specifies CASSQGTSGRGNIQYF.

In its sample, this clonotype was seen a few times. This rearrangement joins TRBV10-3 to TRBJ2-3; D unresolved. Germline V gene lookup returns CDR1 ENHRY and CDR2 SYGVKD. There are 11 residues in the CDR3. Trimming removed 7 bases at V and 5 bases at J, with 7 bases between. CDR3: CAIIAGDTQYF. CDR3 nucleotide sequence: TGTGCCATCATAGCTGGAGATACGCAGTATTTT.

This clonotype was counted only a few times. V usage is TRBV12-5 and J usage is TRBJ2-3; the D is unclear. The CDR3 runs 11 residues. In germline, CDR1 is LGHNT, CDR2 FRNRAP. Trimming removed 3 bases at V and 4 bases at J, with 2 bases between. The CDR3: CASGFSDTQYF. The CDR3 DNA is TGTGCTAGTGGTTTTTCAGATACGCAGTATTTT.

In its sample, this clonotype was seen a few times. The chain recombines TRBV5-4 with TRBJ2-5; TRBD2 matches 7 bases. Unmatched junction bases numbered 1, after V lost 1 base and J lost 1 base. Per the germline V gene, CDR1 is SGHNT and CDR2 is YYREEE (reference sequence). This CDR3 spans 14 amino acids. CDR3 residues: CASSLPSGQETQYF. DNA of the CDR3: TGTGCCAGCAGCTTGCCTAGCGGCCAAGAGACCCAGTACTTC.

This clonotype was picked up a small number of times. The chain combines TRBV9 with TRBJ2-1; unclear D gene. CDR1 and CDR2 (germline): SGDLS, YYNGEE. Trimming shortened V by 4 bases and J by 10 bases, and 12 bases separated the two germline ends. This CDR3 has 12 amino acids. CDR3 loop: CASSSPNLEQFF. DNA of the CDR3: TGTGCCAGCAGCTCCCCTAATCTAGAGCAGTTCTTC.

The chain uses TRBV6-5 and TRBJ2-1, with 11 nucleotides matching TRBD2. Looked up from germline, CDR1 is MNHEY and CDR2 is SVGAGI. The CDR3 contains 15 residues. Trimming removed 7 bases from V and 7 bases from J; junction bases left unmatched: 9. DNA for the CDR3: TGTGCCAGCACCGTTAGCGGGGGGGCGAGGAATGAGCAGTTCTTC. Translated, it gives CASTVSGGARNEQFF.

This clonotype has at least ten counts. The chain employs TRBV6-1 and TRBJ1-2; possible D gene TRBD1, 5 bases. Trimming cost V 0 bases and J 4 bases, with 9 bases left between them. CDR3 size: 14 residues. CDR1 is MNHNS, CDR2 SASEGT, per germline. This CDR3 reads CASSEAQVPYGYTF. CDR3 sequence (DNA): TGTGCCAGCAGTGAAGCACAGGTACCCTATGGCTACACCTTC.

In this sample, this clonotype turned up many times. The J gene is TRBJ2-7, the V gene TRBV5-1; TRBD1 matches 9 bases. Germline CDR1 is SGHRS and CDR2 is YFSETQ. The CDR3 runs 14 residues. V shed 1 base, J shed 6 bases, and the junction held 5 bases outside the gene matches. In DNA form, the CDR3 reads TGCGCCAGCAGCTTGCAGGGGACAGGGCGCGAGCAGTACTTC. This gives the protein CASSLQGTGREQYF.

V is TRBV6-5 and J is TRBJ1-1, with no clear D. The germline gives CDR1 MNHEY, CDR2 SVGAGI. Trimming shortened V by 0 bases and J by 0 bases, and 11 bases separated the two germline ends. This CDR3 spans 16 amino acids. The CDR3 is CASSYSISFMNTEAFF. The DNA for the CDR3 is TGTGCCAGCAGTTACTCGATATCGTTCATGAACACTGAAGCTTTCTTT.

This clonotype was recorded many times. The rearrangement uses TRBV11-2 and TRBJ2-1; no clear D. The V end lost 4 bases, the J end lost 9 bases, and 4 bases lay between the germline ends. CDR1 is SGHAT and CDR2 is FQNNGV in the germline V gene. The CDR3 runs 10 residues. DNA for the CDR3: TGTGCCAGCAGCTGGACTGAGCAGTTCTTC. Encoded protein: CASSWTEQFF.

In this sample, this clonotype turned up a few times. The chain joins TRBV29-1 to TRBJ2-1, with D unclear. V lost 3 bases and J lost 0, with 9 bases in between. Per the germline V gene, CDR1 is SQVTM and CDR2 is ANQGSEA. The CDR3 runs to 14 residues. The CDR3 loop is CSVEPASSYNEQFF. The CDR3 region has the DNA TGCAGCGTTGAGCCCGCAAGCTCCTACAATGAGCAGTTCTTC.

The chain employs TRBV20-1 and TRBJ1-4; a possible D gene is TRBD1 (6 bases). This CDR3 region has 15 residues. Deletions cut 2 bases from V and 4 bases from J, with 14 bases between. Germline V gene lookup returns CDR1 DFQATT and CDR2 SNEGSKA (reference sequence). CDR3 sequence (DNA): TGCAGTGCTAGACCCTTTACAGGGTATAATGAAAAACTGTTTTTT. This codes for CSARPFTGYNEKLFF.

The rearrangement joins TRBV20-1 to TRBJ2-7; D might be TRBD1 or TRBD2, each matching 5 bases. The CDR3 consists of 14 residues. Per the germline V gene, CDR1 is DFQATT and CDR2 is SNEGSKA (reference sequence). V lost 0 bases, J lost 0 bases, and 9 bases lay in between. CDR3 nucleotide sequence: TGCAGTGCTAGAGAGGGGGACCCCTCCTACGAGCAGTACTTC. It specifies CSAREGDPSYEQYF.

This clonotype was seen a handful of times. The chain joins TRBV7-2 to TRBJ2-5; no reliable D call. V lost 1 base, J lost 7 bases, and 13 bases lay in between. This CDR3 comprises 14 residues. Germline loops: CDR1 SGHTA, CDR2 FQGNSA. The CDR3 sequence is CASSLVTPDGTQYF. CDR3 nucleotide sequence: TGTGCCAGCAGCTTAGTGACGCCAGACGGGACCCAGTACTTC. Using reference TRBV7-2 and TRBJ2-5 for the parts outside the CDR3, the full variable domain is GAGVSQSPSNKVTEKGKDVELRCDPISGHTALYWYRQSLGQGLEFLIYFQGNSAPDKSGLPSDRFSAERTGGSVSTLTIQRTQQEDSAVYLCASSLVTPDGTQYFGPGTRLLVL.

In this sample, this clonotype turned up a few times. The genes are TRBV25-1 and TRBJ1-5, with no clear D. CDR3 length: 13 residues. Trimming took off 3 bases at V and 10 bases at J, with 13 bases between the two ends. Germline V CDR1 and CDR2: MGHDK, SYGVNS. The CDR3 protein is CASSDKAGHPQHF. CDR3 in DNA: TGTGCCAGCAGTGACAAGGCCGGGCACCCCCAGCATTTT.

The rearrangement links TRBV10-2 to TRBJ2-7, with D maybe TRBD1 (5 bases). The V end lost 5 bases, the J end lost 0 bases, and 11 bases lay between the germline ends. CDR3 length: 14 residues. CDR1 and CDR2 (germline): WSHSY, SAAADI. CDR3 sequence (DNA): TGCGCCAGCAGTTCGGCAGGGATCTCCTACGAGCAGTACTTC. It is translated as CASSSAGISYEQYF.

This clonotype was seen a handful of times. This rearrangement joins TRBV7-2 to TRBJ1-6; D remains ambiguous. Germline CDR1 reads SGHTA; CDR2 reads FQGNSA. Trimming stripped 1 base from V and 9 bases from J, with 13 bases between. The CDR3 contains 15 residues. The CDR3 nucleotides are TGTGCCAGCAGCTTAGGGGGTGCCCGAATTTCACCCCTCCACTTT. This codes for CASSLGGARISPLHF.

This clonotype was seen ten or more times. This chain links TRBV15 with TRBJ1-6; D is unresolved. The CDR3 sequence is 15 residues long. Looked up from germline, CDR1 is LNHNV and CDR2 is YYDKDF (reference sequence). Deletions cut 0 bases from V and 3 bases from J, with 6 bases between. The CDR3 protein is CATSRDRGYNSPLHF. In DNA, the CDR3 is TGTGCCACCAGCAGAGATCGGGGCTATAATTCACCCCTCCACTTT. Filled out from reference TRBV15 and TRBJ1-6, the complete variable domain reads DAMVIQNPRYQVTQFGKPVTLSCSQTLNHNVMYWYQQKSSQAPKLLFHYYDKDFNNEADTPDNFQSRRPNTSFCFLDIRSPGLGDTAMYLCATSRDRGYNSPLHFGNGTRLTVT.

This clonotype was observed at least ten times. Here the CDR3 reads CASSLTRDNEQFF. The CDR3 coding sequence is TGTGCCAGCAGCTTAACGCGAGACAATGAGCAGTTCTTC. The V and J genes are TRBV7-2 and TRBJ2-1, with D hard to call. V lost 2 bases, J lost 5 bases, and 7 bases lay in between. The CDR3 contains 13 residues. Germline CDR1 reads SGHTA; CDR2 reads FQGNSA.

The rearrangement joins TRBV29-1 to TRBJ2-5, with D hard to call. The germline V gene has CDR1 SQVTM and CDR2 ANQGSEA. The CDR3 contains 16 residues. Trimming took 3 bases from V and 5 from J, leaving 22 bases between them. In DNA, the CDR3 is TGCAGCGTTGAGTTGCTGGTCGGGCGGAGCCGGGAGACCCAGTACTTC. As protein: CSVELLVGRSRETQYF.

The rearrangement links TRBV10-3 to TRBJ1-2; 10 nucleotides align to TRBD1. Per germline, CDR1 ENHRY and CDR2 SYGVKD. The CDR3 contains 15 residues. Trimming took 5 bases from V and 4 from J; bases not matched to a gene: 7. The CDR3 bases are TGTGCCATCAGTCCCGGGACAGGGGATCTCTATGGCTACACCTTC. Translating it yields CAISPGTGDLYGYTF.

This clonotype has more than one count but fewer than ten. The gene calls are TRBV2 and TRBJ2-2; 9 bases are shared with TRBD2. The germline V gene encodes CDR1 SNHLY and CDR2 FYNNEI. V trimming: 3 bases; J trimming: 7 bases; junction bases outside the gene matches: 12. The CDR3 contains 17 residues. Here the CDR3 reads CASSEDSGGLWSGELFF. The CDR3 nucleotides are TGTGCCAGCAGTGAGGATAGCGGGGGCCTTTGGAGCGGGGAGCTGTTTTTT.

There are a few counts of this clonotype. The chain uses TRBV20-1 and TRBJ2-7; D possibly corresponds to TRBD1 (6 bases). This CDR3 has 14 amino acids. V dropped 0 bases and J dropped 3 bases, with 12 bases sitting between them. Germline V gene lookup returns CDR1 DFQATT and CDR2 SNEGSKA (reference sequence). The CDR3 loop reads CSARDIGGNYEQYF. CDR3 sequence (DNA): TGCAGTGCTAGAGATATAGGGGGAAACTACGAGCAGTACTTC.

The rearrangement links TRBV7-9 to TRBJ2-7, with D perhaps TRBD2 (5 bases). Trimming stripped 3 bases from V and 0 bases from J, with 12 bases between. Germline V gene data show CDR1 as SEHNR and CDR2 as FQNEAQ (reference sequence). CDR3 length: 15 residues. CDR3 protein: CASSFYRGSSYEQYF. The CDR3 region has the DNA TGTGCCAGCAGCTTCTATCGGGGAAGCTCCTACGAGCAGTACTTC.

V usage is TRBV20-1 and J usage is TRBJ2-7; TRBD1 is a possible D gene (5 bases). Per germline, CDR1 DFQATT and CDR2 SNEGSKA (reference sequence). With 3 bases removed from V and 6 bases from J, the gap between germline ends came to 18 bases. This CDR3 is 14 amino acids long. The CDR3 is CSASGLRQNREQYF. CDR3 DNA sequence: TGCAGTGCTAGTGGATTACGACAGAATCGCGAGCAGTACTTC.

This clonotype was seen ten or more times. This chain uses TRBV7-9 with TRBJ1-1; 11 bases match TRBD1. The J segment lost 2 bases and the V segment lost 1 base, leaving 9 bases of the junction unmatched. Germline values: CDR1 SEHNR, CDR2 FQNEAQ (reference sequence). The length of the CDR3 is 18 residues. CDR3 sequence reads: CASSLGWDRGMENTEAFF. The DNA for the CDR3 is TGTGCCAGCAGCTTAGGATGGGACAGGGGGATGGAAAACACTGAAGCTTTCTTT. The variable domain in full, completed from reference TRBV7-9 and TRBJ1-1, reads DTGVSQNPRHKITKRGQNVTFRCDPISEHNRLYWYRQTLGQGPEFLTYFQNEAQLEKSRLLSDRFSAERPKGSFSTLEIQRTEQGDSAMYLCASSLGWDRGMENTEAFFGQGTRLTVV.

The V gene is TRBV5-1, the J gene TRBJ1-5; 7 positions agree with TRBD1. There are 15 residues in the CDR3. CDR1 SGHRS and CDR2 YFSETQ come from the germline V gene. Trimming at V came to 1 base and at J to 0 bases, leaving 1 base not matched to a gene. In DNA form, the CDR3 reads TGCGCCAGCAGCTTGACAGGGGATAGCAATCAGCCCCAGCATTTT. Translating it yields CASSLTGDSNQPQHF.

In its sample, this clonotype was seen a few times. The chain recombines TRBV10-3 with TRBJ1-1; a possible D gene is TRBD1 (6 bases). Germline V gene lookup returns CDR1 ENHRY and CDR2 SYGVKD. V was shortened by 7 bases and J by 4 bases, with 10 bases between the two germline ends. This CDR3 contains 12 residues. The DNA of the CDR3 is TGTGCCATCACTTCAGGGGCCACTGAAGCTTTCTTT. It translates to CAITSGATEAFF.

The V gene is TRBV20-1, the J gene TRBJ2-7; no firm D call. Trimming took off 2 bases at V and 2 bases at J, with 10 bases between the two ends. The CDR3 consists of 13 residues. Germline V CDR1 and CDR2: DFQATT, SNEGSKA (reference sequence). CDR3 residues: CSARTTETYEQYF. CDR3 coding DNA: TGCAGTGCTAGAACTACGGAGACCTACGAGCAGTACTTC.

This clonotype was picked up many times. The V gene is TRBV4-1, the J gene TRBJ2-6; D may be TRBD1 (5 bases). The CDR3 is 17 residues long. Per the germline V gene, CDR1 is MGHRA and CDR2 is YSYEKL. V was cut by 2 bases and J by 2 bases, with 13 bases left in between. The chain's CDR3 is CASSQISRVTGANVLTF. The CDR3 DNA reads TGCGCCAGCAGCCAAATCTCCAGGGTGACTGGGGCCAACGTCCTGACTTTC.